A single sample is the source of the 29 T cell receptor beta chains below, sequenced in a study of cytomegalovirus exposure and HLA in healthy donors. Use of 60 Vbeta and 13 Jbeta primers characterized the PCR. TCRdb keeps only in-frame clones here, not all; method: immunoSEQ multiplex PCR. Of 150,000 or so clones listed, around 78% were seen once; the top ten hold about 1.5%. Specimen: PBMCs. The receptors shown here come from a woman aged 18-35 years in good health and CMV-seronegative.

This clone was counted only a few times. V gene TRBV5-6 combines with J gene TRBJ1-1, with D possibly being TRBD1 (5 bases). Trimming shortened V by 4 bases and J by 7 bases, and 14 bases separated the two germline ends. This CDR3 region has 13 residues. Per the germline V gene, CDR1 is SGHDT and CDR2 is YYEEEE. The CDR3 region is CASSLRGRLEAFF. The CDR3 region has the DNA TGTGCCAGCAGCCTCCGGGGGAGACTTGAAGCTTTCTTT.

The gene calls are TRBV4-1 and TRBJ1-1; 11 positions agree with TRBD1. The CDR3 spans 17 residues. With V trimmed by 3 bases and J by 1 base, 7 bases remained unmatched. CDR1 is MGHRA, CDR2 YSYEKL, per germline. The DNA of the CDR3 is TGCGCCAGCAGCCAGGACGGGACAGGGGGTCGGAACACTGAAGCTTTCTTT. It translates to CASSQDGTGGRNTEAFF.

This clone is a singleton in its sample. This chain uses TRBV4-3 with TRBJ2-1; 9 positions match TRBD2. V dropped 2 bases and J dropped 2; count of bases not matched to a gene: 4. Germline CDR1 and CDR2: LGHNA and YSLEER. The CDR3 has 16 residues. CDR3 loop: CASSQISGGPYNEQFF. CDR3 in DNA: TGCGCCAGCAGCCAAATAAGCGGGGGGCCCTACAATGAGCAGTTCTTC.

The chain's CDR3 is CASRSRGASYEQYF. CDR3 in DNA: TGTGCCAGCCGGTCCCGGGGAGCAAGCTACGAGCAGTACTTC. The rearrangement uses TRBV7-2 and TRBJ2-5; D might be TRBD2 (5 bases). The J call may be in error: the DNA end matches TRBJ2-7 better. In germline, CDR1 is SGHTA, CDR2 FQGNSA. The CDR3 is 14 residues long.

The chain links TRBV7-9 to TRBJ2-3; 10 bases agree with TRBD2. Germline CDR1 reads SEHNR; CDR2 reads FQNEAQ (reference sequence). Unmatched junction bases numbered 14, after V lost 5 bases and J lost 3 bases. The CDR3 spans 18 residues. In DNA form, the CDR3 reads TGTGCCAGCAGCCCACGAAGCCAGCGGGAGGGCCCAACAGATACGCAGTATTTT. It translates to CASSPRSQREGPTDTQYF.

DNA for the CDR3: TGCGCCAGCAGCTGGGGGACAGGAGACTACGAGCAGTACGTC. Translated, it gives CASSWGTGDYEQYV. V and J are TRBV5-1 and TRBJ2-7; 8 nucleotides line up with TRBD1. The CDR3 is 14 amino acids. Germline-derived CDR1 and CDR2 are SGHRS and YFSETQ. J was trimmed by 3 bases and V by 3 bases; bases with no gene match: 5.

This chain uses TRBV5-6 with TRBJ1-1, with 7 bases lining up with TRBD1. J was trimmed by 0 bases and V by 6 bases; bases with no gene match: 5. Germline V lookup: CDR1 SGHDT, CDR2 YYEEEE. CDR3 length: 14 residues. CDR3 amino acids: CASIRGQLNTEAFF. CDR3 in DNA: TGTGCCAGCATCAGGGGACAGCTGAACACTGAAGCTTTCTTT.

The rearrangement uses TRBV18 and TRBJ1-2; a possible D gene is TRBD1 (5 bases). CDR1 and CDR2 from the germline V gene are KGHSH and LQKENI. Trimming took 0 bases from V and 0 from J, leaving 14 bases between them. This CDR3 is 17 amino acids long. The CDR3 region has the DNA TGTGCCAGCTCACCACCGGAGGGGACTGCGACTAACTATGGCTACACCTTC. Translation gives CASSPPEGTATNYGYTF.

The chain has TRBV7-9 and TRBJ1-2; no clear D. V lost 2 bases, J lost 3 bases, and 7 bases lay in between. Germline CDR1 reads SEHNR; CDR2 reads FQNEAQ (reference sequence). The CDR3 runs to 13 residues. This CDR3 reads CASSLSTDYGYTF. The CDR3 DNA reads TGTGCCAGCAGCTTAAGCACTGACTATGGCTACACCTTC.

This clone was seen only once. The chain couples TRBV7-2 to TRBJ2-4, with a possible D match to TRBD2 (6 bases). With 1 base removed from V and 7 bases from J, the gap between germline ends came to 14 bases. There are 15 residues in the CDR3. Germline CDR1 is SGHTA and CDR2 is FQGNSA. CDR3 bases: TGTGCCAGCAGCTTAGTTGACGGGGCGGGGAACATTCAGTACTTC. It encodes CASSLVDGAGNIQYF. The complete variable domain, with remaining parts taken from reference TRBV7-2 and TRBJ2-4, reads GAGVSQSPSNKVTEKGKDVELRCDPISGHTALYWYRQSLGQGLEFLIYFQGNSAPDKSGLPSDRFSAERTGGSVSTLTIQRTQQEDSAVYLCASSLVDGAGNIQYFGAGTRLSVL.

The chain links TRBV27 to TRBJ2-1; the D gene is possibly TRBD2 (7 bases). The CDR3 spans 15 residues. The germline CDR1 and CDR2 sequences are MNHEY and SMNVEV (reference sequence). The V end lost 5 bases, the J end lost 3 bases, and 14 bases lay between the germline ends. This CDR3 is CASSRGGGFYNEQFF. CDR3 nucleotides: TGTGCCAGCAGTCGTGGCGGGGGCTTCTACAATGAGCAGTTCTTC.

This chain connects TRBV13 to TRBJ1-5; 7 nucleotides agree with TRBD1. CDR1 and CDR2 (germline): PRHDT, FYEKMQ (reference sequence). Trimming removed 5 bases from V and 6 bases from J; junction bases left unmatched: 7. The CDR3 runs to 14 residues. The CDR3 region is CASSERQGRQPQHF. In nucleotides, the CDR3 is TGTGCCAGCAGCGAACGACAGGGCCGTCAGCCCCAGCATTTT.

Turning to this clone: The same CDR3 also results from other DNA sequences found in this sample. The chain recombines TRBV18 with TRBJ2-3; 12 positions agree with TRBD2. V shed 2 bases, J shed 0 bases, and the junction held 0 bases outside the gene matches. Germline V CDR1 and CDR2: KGHSH, LQKENI. The CDR3 covers 16 residues. CDR3 residues: CASSPGTSGSTDTQYF. DNA of the CDR3: TGTGCCAGCTCACCAGGGACTAGCGGGAGCACAGATACGCAGTATTTT. The full variable domain, rest sourced from reference TRBV18 and TRBJ2-3, is NAGVMQNPRHLVRRRGQEARLRCSPMKGHSHVYWYRQLPEEGLKFMVYLQKENIIDESGMPKERFSAEFPKEGPSILRIQQVVRGDSAAYFCASSPGTSGSTDTQYFGPGTRLTVL.

About this clone itself: An end of the junction does not agree with germline; a read error may underlie this. The genes are TRBV6-1 and TRBJ1-1; D might be TRBD1 (6 bases). The CDR3 is made up of 16 amino acids. Germline V gene data show CDR1 as MNHNS and CDR2 as SASEGT. DNA for the CDR3: TGTGCCATCAGTGATCCAAATGGACAGATGAACACTGAAGCTTTCTTT. This encodes CAISDPNGQMNTEAFF.

The chain has TRBV6-5 and TRBJ1-1, with unresolved D. Germline V gene sequence: CDR1 MNHEY, CDR2 SVGAGI. The CDR3 length is 11 residues. V gave up 6 bases and J gave up 8 bases, with 10 bases separating them. The CDR3 nucleotides are TGTGCCAGCAGAGCGGGGTTCGAAGCTTTCTTT. It encodes CASRAGFEAFF.

The V gene is TRBV7-8, the J gene TRBJ2-2; TRBD2 agrees at 9 bases. After removal of 8 bases from V and 5 bases from J, the junction contained 18 bases not matched to a gene. The germline V gene encodes CDR1 SGHVS and CDR2 FQNEAQ. The CDR3 length is 18 residues. The DNA for the CDR3 is TGTGCCAGCGAGCCGAAAGGGTTAGCGGGAGTTGAGACCGGGGAGCTGTTTTTT. It translates to CASEPKGLAGVETGELFF.

A note on this clone: Compared with germline, one end of the junction differs, possibly owing to a read error. The genes are TRBV7-7 and TRBJ2-1, with TRBD2 identical over 7 bases. The germline CDR1 and CDR2 sequences are SSHAT and FNYEAQ (reference sequence). This CDR3 comprises 15 residues. The CDR3: CASSLRWGGSNEQFF. The CDR3 DNA follows: TGTGCTAGCAGCTTAAGATGGGGGGGGTCCAATGAGCAGTTCTTC. Based on the CDR3 plus reference TRBV7-7 and TRBJ2-1, the full variable domain is GAGVSQSPRYKVTKRGQDVTLRCDPISSHATLYWYQQALGQGPEFLTYFNYEAQPDKSGLPSDRFSAERPEGSISTLTIQRTEQRDSAMYRCASSLRWGGSNEQFFGPGTRLTVL.

This clone was detected only once. The chain uses TRBV19 and TRBJ2-3; the D gene is possibly TRBD1 (6 bases). Per germline, CDR1 LNHDA and CDR2 SQIVND (reference sequence). V shed 6 bases and J shed 0 bases, with 10 bases lying between them. The CDR3 totals 14 residues. The CDR3 spells CASRKTGSTDTQYF. The CDR3 nucleotides read TGTGCCAGTAGGAAAACAGGGAGCACAGATACGCAGTATTTT.

The chain combines TRBV28 with TRBJ1-4; 8 bases are shared with TRBD1. V lost 5 bases and J lost 5; bases outside the gene matches: 7. Germline V gene data show CDR1 as MDHEN and CDR2 as SYDVKM. The CDR3 extends over 15 amino acids. The DNA for the CDR3 is TGTGCCAGCAGTCCGGACAGGGTGGGGAATGAAAAACTGTTTTTT. Protein: CASSPDRVGNEKLFF.

This chain links TRBV11-2 with TRBJ2-7; 11 bases align to TRBD2. CDR1 SGHAT and CDR2 FQNNGV come from the germline V gene. The trim removed 3 bases at V and 7 bases at J, leaving 11 bases unmatched. This CDR3 region has 16 residues. The CDR3 DNA sequence: TGTGCCAGCAGCTTTTACGGACCCGGGACTAGCGGAGAGCAGTACGTC. It encodes CASSFYGPGTSGEQYV.

V and J are TRBV7-2 and TRBJ1-3; maybe TRBD1 (5 bases). Trimming shortened V by 6 bases and J by 1 base, and 13 bases separated the two germline ends. This CDR3 is built from 15 residues. The germline gives CDR1 SGHTA, CDR2 FQGNSA. The CDR3 region has the DNA TGTGCCAGCAGTTCCGGGGGGGTTTCTGGAAACACCATATATTTT. Protein: CASSSGGVSGNTIYF.

The chain joins TRBV28 to TRBJ1-2; the D gene is possibly TRBD1 (5 bases). The CDR3 has 11 residues. Germline lookup yields CDR1 MDHEN and CDR2 SYDVKM. Deletions cut 5 bases from V and 13 bases from J, with 14 bases between. CDR3 bases: TGTGCCAGCAGTCAGGGACTTCGGGTCACCTTC. Protein: CASSQGLRVTF.

The genes are TRBV6-1 and TRBJ1-5, with 10 bases matching TRBD1. J lost 2 bases, V lost 10 bases, and 5 bases had no gene match. CDR3 length: 14 residues. CDR1 is MNHNS, CDR2 SASEGT, per germline. CDR3 sequence: CAMGQGKGNQPQHF. In DNA, the CDR3 is TGTGCCATGGGACAGGGGAAAGGCAATCAGCCCCAGCATTTT.

The chain combines TRBV18 with TRBJ2-2, with 9 bases fitting TRBD2. The CDR3 extends over 17 amino acids. Per germline, CDR1 KGHSH and CDR2 LQKENI. J lost 2 bases, V lost 2 bases, and 6 bases had no gene match. CDR3 sequence (DNA): TGTGCCAGCTCACCAAACCCCCTAGCGGGAAACACCGGGGAGCTGTTTTTT. Encoded protein: CASSPNPLAGNTGELFF.

The V call is TRBV25-1, the J call TRBJ2-6; 7 positions agree with TRBD1. With 7 bases clipped from V and 4 bases from J, the junction kept 10 bases outside the gene matches. The CDR3 consists of 16 residues. Looked up from germline, CDR1 is MGHDK and CDR2 is SYGVNS. The CDR3 bases are TGTGCCAGCAAGACAGGGATCCTAGAGGGGGCCAACGTCCTGACTTTC. The encoded protein is CASKTGILEGANVLTF.

V usage is TRBV7-2 and J usage is TRBJ1-2; tentatively, D is TRBD1 (6 bases). Germline V gene sequence: CDR1 SGHTA, CDR2 FQGNSA. V was shortened by 6 bases and J by 4 bases, with 12 bases between the two germline ends. This CDR3 spans 13 amino acids. The CDR3 nucleotides read TGTGCCAGCAGGGGGGGGGCAGCCTATGGCTACACCTTC. Protein sequence: CASRGGAAYGYTF.

The J gene is TRBJ2-4, the V gene TRBV4-3; a weak D match, TRBD2 (6 bases). CDR1 and CDR2 from the germline V gene are LGHNA and YSLEER. This CDR3 has 17 amino acids. V lost 8 bases, J lost 2 bases, and 22 bases lay in between. The CDR3 region has the DNA TGCGCCAGCCAGGGATCACCGGGTGGGGGGACCAAAAACATTCAGTACTTC. It is translated as CASQGSPGGGTKNIQYF.

This chain joins TRBV9 and TRBJ1-2, with 7 bases that match TRBD1. From germline, CDR1 is SGDLS and CDR2 YYNGEE. Trimming took 3 bases from V and 10 from J; bases not matched to a gene: 15. This CDR3 spans 15 amino acids. For the CDR3, the DNA is TGTGCCAGCAGCGCCCCGGACAGGCGAGGACGGGTCTACACCTTC. Translating it yields CASSAPDRRGRVYTF. Full variable domain (rest looked up from reference TRBV9 and TRBJ1-2): DSGVTQTPKHLITATGQRVTLRCSPRSGDLSVYWYQQSLDQGLQFLIQYYNGEERAKGNILERFSAQQFPDLHSELNLSSLELGDSALYFCASSAPDRRGRVYTFGSGTRLTVV.

This chain connects TRBV2 to TRBJ2-3, with a tentative D call TRBD2 (6 bases). The CDR3 consists of 16 residues. Looked up from germline, CDR1 is SNHLY and CDR2 is FYNNEI. V was trimmed by 7 bases and J by 5 bases, leaving 22 bases between them. CDR3 bases: TGTGCCAGCACCCAAATGCCCTCATTGGAGGGAGATACGCAGTATTTT. Amino acid sequence: CASTQMPSLEGDTQYF.